The entry below describes one T cell receptor beta chain. This clonotype came up many times. Its antigen remains unidentified. There are no base qualities to consult, and no much larger clone falls within one base. The junction carries 17 bases between V and J, which are trimmed by 7 bases and 6 bases respectively. In the germline V gene, CDR1 corresponds to SGHTA and CDR2 to FQGNSA. From cysteine to phenylalanine, the CDR3 is 14 amino acids long. Only the CDR3 part of the read is kept: 42 bases, read in frame from the first base. The data derive from a study of lung T cells in sarcoidosis with Löfgren's syndrome (dated by TCRdb to between 2016 and 2019). General notes on the study: Sarcoidosis was described as a granulomatous, mainly pulmonary disease marked by CD4+ T cell accumulation in bronchoalveolar lavage fluid. The repertoire analyses centered on Lofgren's syndrome patients.

CD4+ T cells collected through bronchoalveolar lavage were the source used for profiling TCR repertoires. Data came from an Illumina MiSeq. TCRdb reprocessed the public reads (quality trimming at Q25 with fastp, clone calling with MiXCR) and kept in-frame beta chains. CDR3 protein duplicates are merged, each entry listing the most common genes and DNA. The sample table lists under 25,000 distinct CDR3 sequences, 21% of them with a count of one. The ten largest clonotypes hold 0.65% to 0.9% of the sample. Here is what the overall study found, with its caveats: TRAV12-1 and TRBV2 were reported as the most expanded V gene segments in Löfgren's syndrome patients compared with control subjects. Recognition of a sarcoidosis-associated antigen was only suggested; the antigen itself remained putative and unidentified. Multiple Lofgren's syndrome patients were reported to share TRAV12-1 and TRBV2 CDR3 motifs, a finding that suggests public CD4+ TCR repertoires. In alphabeta pairing analysis, TRAV12-1 preferentially paired with TRBV2, and these paired TCRs showed CDR3 homology.

In this chain, TRBV7-2 is recombined with TRBJ2-3; a tentative D match to TRBD2 spans 5 bases. The material sequenced was CD4+ T cells from bronchoalveolar lavage. This TCR derives from a human donor with sarcoidosis (Löfgren's syndrome or another form), or a control subject (not recorded which). This receptor has the CDR3 CASTPELGADTQYF. The DNA sequence is as follows: TGTGCCAGCACCCCCGAACTAGGTGCGGATACGCAGTATTTT.